One and the same sample provided the 20 T cell receptor beta chains below, sequenced in a study of T cells after yellow fever vaccination. MiXCR, run by TCRdb on the 5' RACE reads, gives a single entry per CDR3 protein. In the table there are about 85,000 distinct CDR3 sequences, about an eighth of which are singletons. The starting material was CD8+ T cells not binding an NS4B(214-222) dextramer, sorted from PBMCs, obtained roughly 23 days after the first yellow fever vaccination. All receptors come from a young man who received the YFV17D yellow fever vaccine.

This clonotype was observed a handful of times. V and J are TRBV7-9 and TRBJ1-1; TRBD1 matches at 7 bases. Germline CDR1 and CDR2: SEHNR and FQNEAQ (reference sequence). V dropped 5 bases and J dropped 5; count of bases not matched to a gene: 17. The CDR3 is 17 amino acids. The CDR3 DNA sequence: TGTGCCAGCAGCACCTCCGACAGGGCCCCTTTGGGGACTGAAGCTTTCTTT. Translating it yields CASSTSDRAPLGTEAFF.

This clonotype has only a few counts. V gene TRBV4-3 combines with J gene TRBJ1-3; tentative D call: TRBD1 (5 bases). CDR1 and CDR2 (germline): LGHNA, YSLEER. CDR3 size: 16 residues. The V end was cut by 0 bases, the J end by 1 base, with 10 bases between. The CDR3 loop reads CASSQDRGVSGNTIYF. In nucleotides, the CDR3 is TGCGCCAGCAGCCAAGATCGAGGGGTATCTGGAAACACCATATATTTT.

This chain connects TRBV6-2 or TRBV6-3 to TRBJ2-1; no firm D call. CDR1 and CDR2 from the germline V gene are MNHEY and SVGEGT. The length of the CDR3 is 12 residues. V gave up 6 bases and J gave up 7 bases, with 10 bases separating them. For the CDR3, the DNA is TGTGCCAGCAGCGCTGGTAGGAATGAGCAGTTCTTC. Encoded protein: CASSAGRNEQFF.

V gene TRBV9 combines with J gene TRBJ2-7, with a tentative D call TRBD1 (5 bases). V gave up 3 bases and J gave up 0 bases, with 16 bases separating them. Germline CDR1 is SGDLS and CDR2 is YYNGEE. The length of the CDR3 is 16 residues. In DNA, the CDR3 is TGTGCCAGCAGCGAGCCCTCAGACAGATCCTCCTACGAGCAGTACGTC. This codes for CASSEPSDRSSYEQYV.

Only a few counts were recorded for this clonotype. The chain combines TRBV6-1 with TRBJ2-3; the D gene could be TRBD1 or TRBD2 (5 bases each). CDR1 and CDR2 from the germline V gene are MNHNS and SASEGT. This CDR3 comprises 15 residues. V was pared by 6 bases and J by 2 bases, with 15 bases between. The CDR3 spells CASRPKVGVTDTQYF. The CDR3 DNA follows: TGTGCCAGCAGGCCTAAGGTGGGGGTCACAGATACGCAGTATTTT.

This clonotype was seen a handful of times. The V call is TRBV11-2, the J call TRBJ2-5, with D unclear. This CDR3 is built from 14 residues. The V end lost 0 bases, the J end lost 0 bases, and 5 bases lay between the germline ends. Germline V lookup: CDR1 SGHAT, CDR2 FQNNGV. The CDR3 reads CASSLDPYQETQYF. In DNA, the CDR3 is TGTGCCAGCAGCTTAGATCCGTACCAAGAGACCCAGTACTTC.

This clonotype was picked up a small number of times. The chain is built from TRBV9 and TRBJ2-3; 11 positions agree with TRBD2. CDR1 and CDR2 (germline): SGDLS, YYNGEE. The CDR3 is 17 residues long. J gave up 5 bases and V 1 base, and 9 bases lay outside the gene matches. The CDR3 nucleotides are TGTGCCAGCAGCGTACACCTGACTAGCGGGGTTGGAGATACGCAGTATTTT. Its translation: CASSVHLTSGVGDTQYF.

This clonotype was seen a handful of times. The chain carries TRBV20-1 and TRBJ2-5; D unresolved. CDR1 DFQATT and CDR2 SNEGSKA come from the germline V gene (reference sequence). There are 14 residues in the CDR3. Trimming stripped 5 bases from V and 2 bases from J, with 15 bases between. In nucleotides, the CDR3 is TGCAGTGCTCGGTACCGTAACCCGCAAGAGACCCAGTACTTC. Its protein is CSARYRNPQETQYF.

In its sample, this clonotype was seen a few times. The V call is TRBV7-9, the J call TRBJ2-1; D remains unclear. The CDR3 extends over 12 amino acids. Deletions cut 5 bases from V and 5 bases from J, with 7 bases between. Per the germline V gene, CDR1 is SEHNR and CDR2 is FQNEAQ (reference sequence). In DNA form, the CDR3 reads TGTGCCAGCAGCCCTCCCAACAATGAGCAGTTCTTC. This translates into CASSPPNNEQFF.

The chain carries TRBV5-4 and TRBJ2-7, with 7 bases matching TRBD2. Unmatched junction bases numbered 16, after V lost 4 bases and J lost 3 bases. Germline V gives CDR1 SGHNT, CDR2 YYREEE (reference sequence). There are 17 residues in the CDR3. The CDR3 sequence is CASSATGIGGGIYEQYF. CDR3 bases: TGTGCCAGCAGCGCCACTGGTATTGGCGGGGGAATCTACGAGCAGTACTTC.

The sample holds many counts of this clonotype. The genes are TRBV7-6 and TRBJ1-2; the D is unclear. Germline V gene data show CDR1 as SGHVS and CDR2 as FNYEAQ. Trimming took 1 base from V and 4 from J, leaving 7 bases between them. The CDR3 loop spans 13 amino acids. CDR3 bases: TGTGCCAGCAGCTTAGTACAGAGCTATGGCTACACCTTC. It codes for CASSLVQSYGYTF. Looking up the rest from reference TRBV7-6 and TRBJ1-2 gives the full variable domain: GAGVSQSPRYKVTKRGQDVALRCDPISGHVSLYWYRQALGQGPEFLTYFNYEAQQDKSGLPNDRFSAERPEGSISTLTIQRTEQRDSAMYRCASSLVQSYGYTFGSGTRLTVV.

This chain links TRBV7-6 with TRBJ2-2; 9 positions match TRBD1. Germline values: CDR1 SGHVS, CDR2 FNYEAQ. CDR3 length equals 16 residues. Trimming removed 5 bases from V and 5 bases from J; junction bases left unmatched: 9. The CDR3 protein is CASSGRTGVMTGELFF. In DNA, the CDR3 is TGTGCCAGCAGCGGGCGGACAGGGGTGATGACCGGGGAGCTGTTTTTT. The entire variable domain, with the rest obtained from reference TRBV7-6 and TRBJ2-2, is as follows: GAGVSQSPRYKVTKRGQDVALRCDPISGHVSLYWYRQALGQGPEFLTYFNYEAQQDKSGLPNDRFSAERPEGSISTLTIQRTEQRDSAMYRCASSGRTGVMTGELFFGEGSRLTVL.

This clonotype was detected a few times. The chain recombines TRBV20-1 with TRBJ2-3, with D perhaps being TRBD1 or TRBD2 (5 bases each). The CDR3 has 11 residues. Germline-derived CDR1 and CDR2 are DFQATT and SNEGSKA (reference sequence). With 6 bases removed from V and 6 bases from J, the gap between germline ends came to 10 bases. This CDR3 reads CSAKRDDTQYF. CDR3 sequence (DNA): TGCAGTGCAAAAAGGGACGATACGCAGTATTTT.

J is TRBJ2-1 and V is TRBV12-3 or TRBV12-4, with D perhaps TRBD1 (6 bases). Trimming pared 3 bases from V and 2 bases from J, leaving 20 bases between. The CDR3 length is 18 residues. The DNA of the CDR3 is TGTGCCAGCAGTTTCCCTTCAGTACAGGGATTTGCCTACAATGAGCAGTTCTTC. This sequence encodes CASSFPSVQGFAYNEQFF.

The chain recombines TRBV7-2 with TRBJ2-1; D not certain. V was pared by 7 bases and J by 4 bases, with 5 bases between. The CDR3 totals 11 residues. Germline V gene sequence: CDR1 SGHTA, CDR2 FQGNSA. The CDR3 region has the DNA TGTGCCAGCACCCTGTACAATGAGCAGTTCTTC. Its protein is CASTLYNEQFF.

This clonotype has only a few counts. This chain joins TRBV28 and TRBJ1-1; TRBD1 agrees at 7 bases. Germline V CDR1 and CDR2: MDHEN, SYDVKM. This CDR3 is 14 amino acids long. V gave up 5 bases and J gave up 5 bases; unmatched junction bases: 8. Written as DNA, the CDR3 is TGTGCCAGCAGTCTTCCACAGGGGCGGACTGAAGCTTTCTTT. This gives the protein CASSLPQGRTEAFF.

CDR3: CASSGRGGAQETQYF. The DNA for the CDR3 is TGTGCCAGCAGCGGCCGGGGGGGGGCTCAAGAGACCCAGTACTTC. The chain employs TRBV11-2 and TRBJ2-5, with 8 bases fitting TRBD2. Germline loops: CDR1 SGHAT, CDR2 FQNNGV. The CDR3 length is 15 residues. V trimming: 5 bases; J trimming: 2 bases; junction bases outside the gene matches: 7.

This clonotype was detected a few times. The J gene is TRBJ1-1, the V gene TRBV19; D remains unclear. From germline, CDR1 is LNHDA and CDR2 SQIVND (reference sequence). V dropped 3 bases and J dropped 6 bases, with 5 bases sitting between them. The CDR3 runs 11 residues. The chain's CDR3 is CASSISAEAFF. CDR3 nucleotides: TGTGCCAGTAGTATTAGCGCTGAAGCTTTCTTT.

This clonotype is termed medium-sized. The V and J genes are TRBV7-8 and TRBJ2-7; D call uncertain. The CDR3 totals 12 residues. Between the trimmed V and J ends, which lost 2 bases and 2 bases, there was a span of 4 bases. The germline V gene encodes CDR1 SGHVS and CDR2 FQNEAQ. CDR3 nucleotide sequence: TGTGCCAGCAGCTTACCACCCTACGAGCAGTACTTC. It translates to CASSLPPYEQYF.

The chain joins TRBV25-1 to TRBJ2-5; 9 nucleotides align to TRBD1. V gave up 3 bases and J gave up 4 bases; unmatched junction bases: 6. The CDR3 has 15 residues. Germline lookup yields CDR1 MGHDK and CDR2 SYGVNS. Written as DNA, the CDR3 is TGTGCCAGCAGTGATCACGGACAGGGGCTAGAGACCCAGTACTTC. This codes for CASSDHGQGLETQYF.